This entry features one T cell receptor beta chain sequence. Its specificity is not known. This CDR3 spans 11 amino acids. Germline V CDR1 and CDR2: SGHDT, YYEEEE. Trimming shortened V by 0 bases and J by 8 bases, and 5 bases separated the two germline ends. The record originates from a study of cytomegalovirus exposure and HLA in healthy donors. Turning to the study itself: From donors who were HLA-typed, an early data release held 65 million to 85 million unique TCRs.

Points from the study as a whole: An analysis was carried out at a later point. It showed that HLA-associated TCR beta chains were more clonally expanded than equally common non-associated chains. Most TCR sequences proved rare, with some public TCRs found in many donors. The authors later found most CMV-associated TCR beta chains appeared HLA-restricted.

The study ran its PCR with 60 Vbeta and 13 Jbeta primers. The protocol was immunoSEQ multiplex PCR, while the TCRdb copy is restricted to in-frame clones and leaves out a portion. The sample carries about 250,000 clones, roughly 84% recorded once. The TCR originated in a girl aged 2-10 years in good health and CMV-seronegative. This chain joins TRBV5-6 and TRBJ1-2; the D is unclear. Sequencing used PBMCs. The CDR3 DNA follows: TGTGCCAGCAGCTTGGGTATGGGCTACACCTTC. Protein product: CASSLGMGYTF.